Sequencing of this TCR beta chain was carried out in a study of CD8 T cells in ankylosing spondylitis. V lost 6 bases and J 6 bases, leaving 14 bases between the germline ends. This CDR3 is 13 amino acids long. With regard to this clonotype: What it recognizes is unknown.

Overall study results and limits: In ankylosing spondylitis patients, matched synovial fluid reportedly showed significant enrichment of disease-linked clones. A subset of motif variants has previously been described in the synovial fluid and blood of reactive arthritis.

Using quantitative 5'-RACE with molecular barcodes, the authors made TCR beta libraries. TCRdb processed the 5' RACE reads anew with MiXCR; each CDR3 protein has one entry. Of about 160,000 distinct CDR3 sequences listed, 15% to 20% are singletons. The sample consisted of blood, either unsorted or a sorted T cell fraction (not recorded which). This TCR derives from a male donor with ankylosing spondylitis or in good health (not recorded which). The V call is TRBV12-3 or TRBV12-4, the J call TRBJ1-2, with no clear D. This chain's CDR3 is CASRPPNGDGYTF. The CDR3 DNA reads as TGTGCCAGCAGACCACCTAACGGTGATGGCTACACCTTC.